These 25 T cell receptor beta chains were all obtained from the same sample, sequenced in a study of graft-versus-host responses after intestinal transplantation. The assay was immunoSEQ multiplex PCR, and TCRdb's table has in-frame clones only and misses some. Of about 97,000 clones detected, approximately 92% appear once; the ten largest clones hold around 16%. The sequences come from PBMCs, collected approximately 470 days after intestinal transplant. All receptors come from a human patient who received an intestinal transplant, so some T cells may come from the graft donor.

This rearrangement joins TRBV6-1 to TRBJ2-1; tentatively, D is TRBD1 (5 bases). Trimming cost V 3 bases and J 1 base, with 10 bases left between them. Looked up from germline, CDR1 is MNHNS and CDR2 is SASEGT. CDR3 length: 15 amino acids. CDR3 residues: CASSEQGSSYNEQFF. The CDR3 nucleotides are TGTGCCAGCAGTGAGCAGGGATCGTCCTACAATGAGCAGTTCTTC.

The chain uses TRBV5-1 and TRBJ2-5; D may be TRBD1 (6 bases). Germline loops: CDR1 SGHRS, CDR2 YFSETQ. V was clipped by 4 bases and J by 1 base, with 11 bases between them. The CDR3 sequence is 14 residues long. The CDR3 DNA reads TGCGCCAGCAGCCTGGACAGAGTCCAAGAGACCCAGTACTTC. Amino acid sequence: CASSLDRVQETQYF.

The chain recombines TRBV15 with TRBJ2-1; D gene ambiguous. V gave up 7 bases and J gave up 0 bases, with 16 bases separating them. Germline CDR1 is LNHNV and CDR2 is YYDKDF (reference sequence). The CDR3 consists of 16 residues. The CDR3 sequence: CATKSRDGYSYNEQFF. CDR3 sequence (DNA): TGTGCCACCAAATCGCGCGACGGGTACTCCTACAATGAGCAGTTCTTC.

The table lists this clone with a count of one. The CDR3 region is CASSVGQGENQPQHF. CDR3 sequence (DNA): TGTGCCAGCAGCGTTGGACAGGGTGAAAATCAGCCCCAGCATTTT. The chain carries TRBV9 and TRBJ1-5; 8 bases are shared with TRBD1. J was trimmed by 4 bases and V by 2 bases; bases with no gene match: 5. Germline V CDR1 and CDR2: SGDLS, YYNGEE. This CDR3 region has 15 residues.

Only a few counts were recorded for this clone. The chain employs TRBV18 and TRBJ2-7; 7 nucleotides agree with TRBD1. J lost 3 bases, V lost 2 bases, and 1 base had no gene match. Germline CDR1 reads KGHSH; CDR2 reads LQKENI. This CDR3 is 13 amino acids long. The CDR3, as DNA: TGTGCCAGCTCACCAGGACAGGACTACGAGCAGTACTTC. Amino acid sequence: CASSPGQDYEQYF.

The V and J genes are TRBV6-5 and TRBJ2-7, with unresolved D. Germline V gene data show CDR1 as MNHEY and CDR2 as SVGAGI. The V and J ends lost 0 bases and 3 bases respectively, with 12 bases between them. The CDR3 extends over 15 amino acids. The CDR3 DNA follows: TGTGCCAGCAGTTACTCGACATCTCCAGTCTACGAGCAGTACTTC. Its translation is CASSYSTSPVYEQYF.

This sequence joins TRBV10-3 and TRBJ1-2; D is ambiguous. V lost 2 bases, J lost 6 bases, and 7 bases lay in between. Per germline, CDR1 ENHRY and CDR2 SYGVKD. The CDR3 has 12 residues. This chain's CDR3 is CAISEGRHGYTF. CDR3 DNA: TGTGCCATCAGTGAGGGCCGACATGGCTACACCTTC.

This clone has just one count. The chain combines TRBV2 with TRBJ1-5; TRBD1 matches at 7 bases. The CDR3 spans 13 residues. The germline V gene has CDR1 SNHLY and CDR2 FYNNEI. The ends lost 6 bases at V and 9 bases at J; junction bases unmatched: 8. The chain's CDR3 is CASRPQGGGPQHF. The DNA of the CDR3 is TGTGCCAGCAGGCCTCAGGGGGGAGGGCCCCAGCATTTT.

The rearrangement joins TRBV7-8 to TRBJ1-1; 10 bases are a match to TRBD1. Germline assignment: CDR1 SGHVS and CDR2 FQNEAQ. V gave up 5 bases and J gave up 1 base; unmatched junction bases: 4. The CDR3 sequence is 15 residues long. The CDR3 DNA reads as TGTGCCAGCAGCGCCCGGGACAGGGGGAACACTGAAGCTTTCTTT. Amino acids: CASSARDRGNTEAFF. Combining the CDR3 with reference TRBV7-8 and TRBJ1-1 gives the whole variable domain GAGVSQSPRYKVAKRGQDVALRCDPISGHVSLFWYQQALGQGPEFLTYFQNEAQLDKSGLPSDRFFAERPEGSVSTLKIQRTQQEDSAVYLCASSARDRGNTEAFFGQGTRLTVV.

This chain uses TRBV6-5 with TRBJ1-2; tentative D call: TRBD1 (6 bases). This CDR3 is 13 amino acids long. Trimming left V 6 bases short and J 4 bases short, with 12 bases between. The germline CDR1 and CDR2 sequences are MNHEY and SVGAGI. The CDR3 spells CASSPTGFYGYTF. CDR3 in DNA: TGTGCCAGCAGCCCGACAGGCTTCTATGGCTACACCTTC.

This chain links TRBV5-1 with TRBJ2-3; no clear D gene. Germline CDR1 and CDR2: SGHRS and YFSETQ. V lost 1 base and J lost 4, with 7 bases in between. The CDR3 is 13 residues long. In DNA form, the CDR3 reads TGCGCCAGCAGCTTGTCCAGAGCAGATACGCAGTATTTT. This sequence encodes CASSLSRADTQYF.

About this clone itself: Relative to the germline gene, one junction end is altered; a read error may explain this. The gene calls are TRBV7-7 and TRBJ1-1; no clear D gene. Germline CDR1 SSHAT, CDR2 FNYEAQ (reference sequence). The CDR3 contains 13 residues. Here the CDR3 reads CASSSTRNTEAFF. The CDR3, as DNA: TGTGCTAGCAGCTCGACACGCAACACTGAAGCTTTCTTT.

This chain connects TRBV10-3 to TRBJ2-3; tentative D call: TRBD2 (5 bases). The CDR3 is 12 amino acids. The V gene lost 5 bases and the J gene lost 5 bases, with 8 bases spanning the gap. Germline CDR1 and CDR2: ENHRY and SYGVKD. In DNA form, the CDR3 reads TGTGCCATCAGTCGCCGGGAAGATACGCAGTATTTT. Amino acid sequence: CAISRREDTQYF.

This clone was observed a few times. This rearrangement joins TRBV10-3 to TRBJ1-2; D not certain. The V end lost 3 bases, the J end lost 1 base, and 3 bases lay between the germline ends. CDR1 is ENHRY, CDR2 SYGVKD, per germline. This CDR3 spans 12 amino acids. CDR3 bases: TGTGCCATCAGTGAAAGTAACTATGGCTACACCTTC. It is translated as CAISESNYGYTF.

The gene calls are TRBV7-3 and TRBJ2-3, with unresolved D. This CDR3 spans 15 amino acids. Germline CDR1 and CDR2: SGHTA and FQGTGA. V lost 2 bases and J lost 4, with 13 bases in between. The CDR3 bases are TGTGCCAGCAGCTTAGTCGGGCCCCGCCCAGATACGCAGTATTTT. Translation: CASSLVGPRPDTQYF.

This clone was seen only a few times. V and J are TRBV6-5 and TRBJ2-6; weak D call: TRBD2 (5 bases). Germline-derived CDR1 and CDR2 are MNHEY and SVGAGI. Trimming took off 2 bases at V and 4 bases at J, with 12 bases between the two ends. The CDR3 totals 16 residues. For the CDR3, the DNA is TGTGCCAGCAGTTACGGTTCGGGGTCCGGGGCCAACGTCCTGACTTTC. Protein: CASSYGSGSGANVLTF.

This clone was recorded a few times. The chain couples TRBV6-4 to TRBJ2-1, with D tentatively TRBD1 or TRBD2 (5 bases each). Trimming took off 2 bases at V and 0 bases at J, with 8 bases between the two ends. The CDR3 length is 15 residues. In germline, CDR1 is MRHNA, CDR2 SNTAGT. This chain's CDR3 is CASSDGGSSYNEQFF. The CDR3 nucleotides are TGTGCCAGCAGTGACGGGGGTAGCTCCTACAATGAGCAGTTCTTC.

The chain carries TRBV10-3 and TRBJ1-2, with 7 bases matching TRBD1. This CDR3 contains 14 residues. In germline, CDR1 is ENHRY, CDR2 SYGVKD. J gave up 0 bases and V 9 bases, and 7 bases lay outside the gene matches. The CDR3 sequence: CAIRTGLANYGYTF. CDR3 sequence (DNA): TGTGCCATAAGGACAGGCCTAGCTAACTATGGCTACACCTTC.

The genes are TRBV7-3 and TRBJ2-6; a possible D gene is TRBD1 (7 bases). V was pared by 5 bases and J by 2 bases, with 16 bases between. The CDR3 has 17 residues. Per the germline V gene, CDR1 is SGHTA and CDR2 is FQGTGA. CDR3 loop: CASSPGGGEAGANVLTF. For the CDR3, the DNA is TGTGCCAGCAGCCCAGGGGGTGGGGAGGCTGGGGCCAACGTCCTGACTTTC. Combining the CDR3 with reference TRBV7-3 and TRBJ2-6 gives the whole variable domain GAGVSQTPSNKVTEKGKYVELRCDPISGHTALYWYRQSLGQGPEFLIYFQGTGAADDSGLPNDRFFAVRPEGSVSTLKIQRTERGDSAVYLCASSPGGGEAGANVLTFGAGSRLTVL.

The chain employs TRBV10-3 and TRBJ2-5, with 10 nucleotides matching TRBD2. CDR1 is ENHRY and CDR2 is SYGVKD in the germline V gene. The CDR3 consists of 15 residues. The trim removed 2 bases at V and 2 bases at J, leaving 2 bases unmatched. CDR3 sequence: CAISEGGLAQETQYF. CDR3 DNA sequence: TGTGCCATCAGTGAGGGGGGACTAGCGCAAGAGACCCAGTACTTC.

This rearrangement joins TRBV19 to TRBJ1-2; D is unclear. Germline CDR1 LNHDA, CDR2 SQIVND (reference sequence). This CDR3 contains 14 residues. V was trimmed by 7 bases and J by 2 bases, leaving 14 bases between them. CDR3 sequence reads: CASTLPGENYGYTF. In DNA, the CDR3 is TGTGCCAGTACCCTCCCCGGGGAAAACTATGGCTACACCTTC.

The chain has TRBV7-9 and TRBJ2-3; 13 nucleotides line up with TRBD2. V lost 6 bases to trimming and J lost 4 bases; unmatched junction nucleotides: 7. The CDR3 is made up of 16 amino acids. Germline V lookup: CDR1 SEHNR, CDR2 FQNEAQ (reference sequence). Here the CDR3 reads CASSSGTSGAPDTQYF. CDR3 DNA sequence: TGTGCCAGCAGTTCCGGGACTAGCGGGGCCCCAGATACGCAGTATTTT.

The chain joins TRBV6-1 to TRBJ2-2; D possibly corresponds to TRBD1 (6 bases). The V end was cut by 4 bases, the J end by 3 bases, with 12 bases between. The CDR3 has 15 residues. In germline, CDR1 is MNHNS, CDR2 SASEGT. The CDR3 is CASSVWTVYTGELFF. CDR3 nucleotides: TGTGCCAGCAGTGTTTGGACAGTTTACACCGGGGAGCTGTTTTTT.

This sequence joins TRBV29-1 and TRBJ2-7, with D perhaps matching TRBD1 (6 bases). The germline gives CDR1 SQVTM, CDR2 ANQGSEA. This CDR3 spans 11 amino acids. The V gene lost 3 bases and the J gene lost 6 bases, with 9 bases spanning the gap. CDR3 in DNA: TGCAGCGTTGATTGGGGGCGCGAGCAGTACTTC. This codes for CSVDWGREQYF.

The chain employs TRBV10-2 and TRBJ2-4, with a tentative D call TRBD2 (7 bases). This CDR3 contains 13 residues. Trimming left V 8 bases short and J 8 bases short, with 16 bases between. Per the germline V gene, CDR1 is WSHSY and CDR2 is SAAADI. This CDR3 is CASGAQGRDIQYF. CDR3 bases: TGCGCCAGCGGGGCCCAGGGGAGGGACATTCAGTACTTC.